This T cell receptor beta chain was recovered during a study of blood T cell repertoires in COVID-19. Repertoires were generated with immunoSEQ multiplex PCR, while TCRdb's copy carries only in-frame clones and drops some. The table lists about 130,000 clones, roughly 77% of them singletons, with around 5% in the top ten. The V segment lost 2 bases and the J segment 3 bases; nucleotides outside the gene matches: 10. The CDR3 extends over 17 amino acids. Germline loops: CDR1 SGHVS, CDR2 FQNEAQ. This clone showed up just a few times. The chain employs TRBV7-8 and TRBJ2-5, with 9 bases aligning to TRBD2. Sequencing was done on a sample of peripheral blood. The sequence was obtained from a woman in her 70s with COVID-19, enrolled during active disease. The CDR3 DNA is TGTGCCAGCAGCTTATTGCCGGCGGCTAGCGGGAAAGAGACCCAGTACTTC. Translated: CASSLLPAASGKETQYF.